These T cell receptor beta chains were read from a single sample in a study of blood T cell repertoires in COVID-19. Clones were sequenced by immunoSEQ multiplex PCR, and TCRdb holds only the in-frame ones, with some missing. The sample has about 200,000 clones; roughly 84% are singletons. The sample taken for sequencing was peripheral blood. All receptors come from a man aged 35-49 years with acute or convalescent COVID-19. Each CDR3 is given with its conserved first and last residue. D genes are given only for firm matches. A row's size may be missing; if present it is once, few, many or a size class.

NA,TRBJ2-7,TRBV7-2,TRBD2,CASSLTSVTLREQYF,TGTGCCAGCAGCTTAACTAGCGTTACCCTACGAGAGCAGTACTTC
NA,TRBJ1-6,TRBV3-1/TRBV3-2,NA,CASSPWDTQNNSPLHF,TGTGCCAGCAGCCCGTGGGACACTCAGAATAATTCACCCCTCCACTTT
NA,TRBJ2-7,TRBV5-1,TRBD1,CASSFEQGVYEQYF,TGCGCCAGCAGCTTTGAACAGGGGGTGTACGAGCAGTACTTC
few,TRBJ1-5,TRBV6-5,NA,CASSQGNRAQPQHF,TGTGCCAGCAGTCAGGGTAATCGGGCTCAGCCCCAGCATTTT
once,TRBJ2-3,TRBV7-2,TRBD2,CASSLVGGLAGSNTDTQYF,TGTGCCAGCAGCTTAGTCGGAGGGCTAGCGGGGTCTAACACAGATACGCAGTATTTT
NA,TRBJ1-5,TRBV19,NA,CASTSYSNQPQHF,TGTGCCAGTACCTCCTATAGCAATCAGCCCCAGCATTTT
NA,TRBJ1-3,TRBV5-6,TRBD1,CASSSTGEGGNTIYF,TGTGCCAGCAGCTCGACAGGGGAAGGTGGAAACACCATATATTTT
NA,TRBJ1-2,TRBV2,NA,CASSAGPRRLNYGYTF,TGTGCCAGCAGTGCCGGCCCTAGGAGGCTTAACTATGGCTACACCTTC
NA,TRBJ2-3,TRBV18,NA,CASSIGVGTDTQYF,TGTGCCAGCTCAATCGGGGTGGGCACAGATACGCAGTATTTT
few,TRBJ2-2,TRBV2,TRBD1,CASRGAGGYTGELFF,TGTGCCAGCAGGGGGGCAGGGGGCTACACCGGGGAGCTGTTTTTT
NA,TRBJ2-7,TRBV11-2,TRBD1,CASSLGRQGAVHEQYF,TGTGCCAGCAGCTTAGGGAGACAGGGGGCGGTACACGAGCAGTACTTC
NA,TRBJ2-2,TRBV9,TRBD2,CASSERDFYTGELFF,TGTGCCAGCAGCGAGCGGGACTTCTACACCGGGGAGCTGTTTTTT
NA,TRBJ2-5,TRBV3-1/TRBV3-2,NA,CASSPGGRLETQYF,TGTGCCAGCAGCCCGGGTGGGAGGCTGGAGACCCAGTACTTC
NA,TRBJ1-2,TRBV5-6,NA,CASSLGTKNNYGYTF,TGTGCCAGCAGCCTCGGGACAAAGAATAACTATGGCTACACCTTC
NA,TRBJ2-7,TRBV7-9,TRBD2,CASSLDSGRGPYEQYF,TGTGCCAGCAGCTTAGATAGCGGGAGAGGCCCCTACGAGCAGTACTTC
NA,TRBJ1-1,TRBV6-5,NA,CASSYTDSTEAFF,TGTGCCAGCAGTTACACAGACAGCACTGAAGCTTTCTTT
NA,TRBJ1-6,TRBV28,NA,CASSFTGSVSPLHF,TGTGCCAGCAGTTTCACAGGGAGTGTTTCACCCCTCCACTTT
NA,TRBJ1-2,TRBV12-3/TRBV12-4,TRBD1,CASSQGAGYTF,TGTGCCAGCAGCCAGGGGGCAGGCTACACCTTC
NA,TRBJ1-2,TRBV11-2,TRBD1,CASSLVGQTNYGYTF,TGTGCCAGCAGCTTAGTGGGACAGACTAACTATGGCTACACCTTC
NA,TRBJ2-5,TRBV7-2,TRBD2,CASSHTSGSRETQYF,TGTGCCAGCAGTCATACCAGCGGGAGTCGAGAGACCCAGTACTTC
NA,TRBJ1-3,TRBV13,NA,CASSSTMLLGNTIYF,TGTGCCAGCAGCTCGACAATGTTGCTCGGAAACACCATATATTTT
once,TRBJ1-2,TRBV9,TRBD1,CASSATLQGNYGYTF,TGTGCCAGCAGCGCCACACTACAGGGGAACTATGGCTACACCTTC
NA,TRBJ2-5,TRBV7-6,NA,CASSLGSGLTQETQYF,TGTGCCAGCAGCTTAGGGTCGGGACTGACACAAGAGACCCAGTACTTC
NA,TRBJ1-3,TRBV19,NA,CASSIAQTGSNTIYF,TGTGCCAGTAGTATAGCACAGACAGGATCAAACACCATATATTTT
NA,TRBJ2-7,TRBV4-2,TRBD2,CASSQDLREVYEQYF,TGTGCCAGCAGCCAAGATTTGCGGGAGGTCTACGAGCAGTACTTC
NA,TRBJ1-3,TRBV24-1,NA,CAAPWQNTIYF,TGTGCCGCCCCCTGGCAAAACACCATATATTTT
NA,TRBJ2-7,TRBV4-3,NA,CASSPVQAPDYEQYF,TGCGCCAGCAGCCCGGTACAGGCACCTGACTACGAGCAGTACTTC
NA,TRBJ2-7,TRBV21-1,NA,CASSQRGRDGEQYF,TGTGCCAGCAGTCAGCGCGGGAGGGACGGCGAGCAGTACTTC
NA,TRBJ2-3,TRBV4-2,NA,CASSSLGGTYTDTQYF,TGTGCCAGCAGCAGTCTCGGCGGGACCTACACAGATACGCAGTATTTT
NA,TRBJ2-2,TRBV7-2,TRBD2,CASSRSGRENTGELFF,TGTGCCAGCAGCAGAAGCGGGAGGGAGAACACCGGGGAGCTGTTTTTT
NA,TRBJ1-4,TRBV19,TRBD1,CATLDRANEKLFF,TGTGCCACCTTAGACAGGGCGAATGAAAAACTGTTTTTT
few,TRBJ2-2,TRBV11-2,NA,CASSLSGIGYTGELFF,TGTGCCAGCAGCTTATCCGGGATAGGGTACACCGGGGAGCTGTTTTTT
NA,TRBJ2-5,TRBV11-2,NA,CASSLPIGGSETQYF,TGTGCCAGCAGCCTTCCCATCGGGGGTTCAGAGACCCAGTACTTC
once,TRBJ2-7,TRBV2,NA,CASGISTYEQYF,TGTGCCAGCGGCATCTCCACCTACGAGCAGTACTTC
NA,TRBJ1-2,TRBV7-2,NA,CASSPEGGNYGYTF,TGTGCCAGCAGCCCCGAGGGAGGGAACTATGGCTACACCTTC
NA,TRBJ1-1,TRBV12-5,NA,CASGSAGGFGNTEAFF,TGTGCTAGTGGGTCAGCGGGGGGTTTTGGGAACACTGAAGCTTTCTTT
once,TRBJ1-4,TRBV7-9,NA,CASSLMGAWEKLFF,TGTGCCAGCAGCTTAATGGGGGCTTGGGAAAAACTGTTTTTT
NA,TRBJ2-7,TRBV7-2,NA,CASIPGASLTYEQYF,TGTGCCAGCATCCCAGGGGCTAGCTTAACCTACGAGCAGTACTTC